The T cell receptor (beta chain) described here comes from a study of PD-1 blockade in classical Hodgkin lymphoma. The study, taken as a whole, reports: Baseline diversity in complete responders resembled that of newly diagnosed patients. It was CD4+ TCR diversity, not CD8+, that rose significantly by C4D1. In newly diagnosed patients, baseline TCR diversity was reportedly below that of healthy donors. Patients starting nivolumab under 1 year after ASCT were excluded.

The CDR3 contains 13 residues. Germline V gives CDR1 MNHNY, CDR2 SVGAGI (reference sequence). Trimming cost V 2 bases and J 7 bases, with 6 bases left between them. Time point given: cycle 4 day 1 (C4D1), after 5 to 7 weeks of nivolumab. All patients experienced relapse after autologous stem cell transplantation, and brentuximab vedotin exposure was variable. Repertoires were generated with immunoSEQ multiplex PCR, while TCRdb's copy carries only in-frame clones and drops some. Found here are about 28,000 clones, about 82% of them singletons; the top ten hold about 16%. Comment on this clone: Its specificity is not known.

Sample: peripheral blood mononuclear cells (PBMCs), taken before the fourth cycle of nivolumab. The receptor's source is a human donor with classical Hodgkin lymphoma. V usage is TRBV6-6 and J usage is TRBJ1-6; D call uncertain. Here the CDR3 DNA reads TGTGCCAGCAGTTACGCAGGCAATTCACCCCTCCACTTT. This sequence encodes CASSYAGNSPLHF.